A single sample gave rise to the 30 T cell receptor beta chains below, sequenced in a study of spatial heterogeneity in lung cancer. TCRdb ran MiXCR on the 5' RACE reads and lists one entry per CDR3 protein. The table lists fewer than 150,000 distinct CDR3 sequences, approximately 11% of them singletons, with about 24% in the top ten. Time point meaning: blood at routine non-recurrence follow-up after resection. The sequencing here drew on PBMCs, taken at follow-up. The receptors were sampled from a female donor with early-stage non-small cell lung cancer.

This clonotype occurred a few times. The rearrangement links TRBV7-2 to TRBJ2-1; TRBD2 matches at 12 bases. The CDR3 is 15 amino acids. After removal of 5 bases from V and 6 bases from J, the junction contained 5 bases not matched to a gene. The V gene's germline CDR1 is SGHTA and CDR2 FQGNSA. This CDR3 is CASSQRTSGVNEQFF. The CDR3 region has the DNA TGTGCCAGCAGCCAGCGGACTAGCGGGGTCAATGAGCAGTTCTTC.

This chain links TRBV7-9 with TRBJ2-7; possibly TRBD1 for D (5 bases). Germline-derived CDR1 and CDR2 are SEHNR and FQNEAQ (reference sequence). The CDR3 contains 12 residues. V lost 7 bases and J 2 bases, leaving 9 bases between the germline ends. The CDR3 loop reads CASTRGTYEQYF. Here the CDR3 DNA reads TGTGCCAGCACTAGGGGCACCTACGAGCAGTACTTC.

The chain links TRBV11-3 to TRBJ2-3; TRBD1 is a possible D gene (5 bases). Trimming stripped 4 bases from V and 4 bases from J, with 9 bases between. The CDR3 contains 13 residues. The germline V gene has CDR1 SGHNT and CDR2 YENEEA. As DNA, the CDR3 is TGTGCCAGCAGCTCTGGACAAGCAGATACGCAGTATTTT. As protein: CASSSGQADTQYF.

This sequence joins TRBV18 and TRBJ2-1; D might be TRBD1 or TRBD2, each matching 5 bases. This CDR3 region has 15 residues. V was clipped by 4 bases and J by 0 bases, with 10 bases between them. The germline gives CDR1 KGHSH, CDR2 LQKENI. CDR3 bases: TGTGCCAGCTCACGGGACCAAAGCTCCTACAATGAGCAGTTCTTC. Protein sequence: CASSRDQSSYNEQFF.

This clonotype came up a few times. The J gene is TRBJ2-3, the V gene TRBV28; no firm D call. Germline-derived CDR1 and CDR2 are MDHEN and SYDVKM. V lost 6 bases and J lost 2, with 15 bases in between. This CDR3 comprises 15 residues. CDR3 in DNA: TGTGCCAGCAGAGGAGAAACCCCAAACACAGATACGCAGTATTTT. This codes for CASRGETPNTDTQYF.

V and J are TRBV29-1 and TRBJ2-1, with 14 nucleotides matching TRBD2. The germline V gene has CDR1 SQVTM and CDR2 ANQGSEA. V was clipped by 7 bases and J by 8 bases; unmatched bases: 10. The CDR3 is 15 amino acids. The CDR3 DNA is TGCAGCGCAGTGACCGGGACTAGCGGGAGTGATGAGCAGTTCTTC. The encoded protein is CSAVTGTSGSDEQFF.

The rearrangement joins TRBV7-9 to TRBJ1-5; TRBD1 might be the D (5 bases). Trimming left V 5 bases short and J 2 bases short, with 13 bases between. This CDR3 is 15 amino acids long. Germline V gene sequence: CDR1 SEHNR, CDR2 FQNEAQ (reference sequence). In DNA form, the CDR3 reads TGTGCCAGCAGCCCAGGTGACAGCCGCAATCAGCCCCAGCATTTT. As protein: CASSPGDSRNQPQHF.

The table lists this clonotype with many counts. V usage is TRBV29-1 and J usage is TRBJ1-1; D not certain. Germline CDR1 SQVTM, CDR2 ANQGSEA. Trimming left V 7 bases short and J 2 bases short, with 8 bases between. The CDR3 length is 11 residues. The DNA for the CDR3 is TGCAGCGCCCGGTACAACACTGAAGCTTTCTTT. It encodes CSARYNTEAFF.

This clonotype was observed a few times. The CDR3 is CASSVDGNTEAFF. The DNA of the CDR3 is TGTGCCAGCAGCGTAGACGGCAACACTGAAGCTTTCTTT. The chain links TRBV9 to TRBJ1-1; D gene unclear. The V gene lost 0 bases and the J gene lost 2 bases, with 5 bases spanning the gap. CDR1 and CDR2 from the germline V gene are SGDLS and YYNGEE. This CDR3 has 13 amino acids.

The V call is TRBV5-6, the J call TRBJ2-5; D remains ambiguous. The CDR3 has 16 amino acids. In germline, CDR1 is SGHDT, CDR2 YYEEEE. V was shortened by 1 base and J by 1 base, with 14 bases between the two germline ends. CDR3 coding DNA: TGTGCCAGCAGCTTGCCTCCTTCTCTGGGCCAAGAGACCCAGTACTTC. Protein product: CASSLPPSLGQETQYF.

The chain carries TRBV28 and TRBJ2-2; a possible D gene is TRBD2 (5 bases). Trimming shortened V by 4 bases and J by 2 bases, and 8 bases separated the two germline ends. Germline values: CDR1 MDHEN, CDR2 SYDVKM. The CDR3 is 14 amino acids. The CDR3 region has the DNA TGTGCCAGCAGTTGGAGGCAAAACACCGGGGAGCTGTTTTTT. Protein sequence: CASSWRQNTGELFF. Variable domain in full (rest from reference TRBV28 and TRBJ2-2): DVKVTQSSRYLVKRTGEKVFLECVQDMDHENMFWYRQDPGLGLRLIYFSYDVKMKEKGDIPEGYSVSREKKERFSLILESASTNQTSMYLCASSWRQNTGELFFGEGSRLTVL.

The chain joins TRBV5-1 to TRBJ1-1, with 7 bases aligning to TRBD1. The CDR3 runs to 14 residues. CDR1 is SGHRS, CDR2 YFSETQ, per germline. Trimming cost V 0 bases and J 6 bases; bases outside gene matches: 5. CDR3 in DNA: TGCGCCAGCAGCTTGGGACAGGGACTACCTGAAGCTTTCTTT. Encoded protein: CASSLGQGLPEAFF.

This clonotype has only a few counts. The rearrangement joins TRBV30 to TRBJ2-1, with D possibly matching TRBD2 (5 bases). The CDR3 consists of 12 residues. Between the trimmed V and J ends, which lost 5 bases and 6 bases, there was a span of 11 bases. Germline V gives CDR1 GTSNPN, CDR2 SVGIG (reference sequence). CDR3 amino acids: CAWSRTSNEQFF. CDR3 in DNA: TGTGCCTGGTCACGAACTAGCAATGAGCAGTTCTTC.

The genes are TRBV5-4 and TRBJ2-3; D is unresolved. Deletions cut 0 bases from V and 7 bases from J, with 9 bases between. The CDR3 loop spans 13 amino acids. Germline V gives CDR1 SGHNT, CDR2 YYREEE (reference sequence). CDR3 in amino acids: CASSLASENTQYF. In DNA form, the CDR3 reads TGTGCCAGCAGCTTGGCCTCAGAAAATACGCAGTATTTT.

The CDR3 here is CASSLARSGNEQFF. DNA for the CDR3: TGTGCCAGCAGCTTAGCGCGTTCGGGAAATGAGCAGTTCTTC. The V gene is TRBV7-2, the J gene TRBJ2-1, with D tentatively TRBD2 (5 bases). The ends were cut back, 0 bases at V and 7 bases at J, with 10 bases in the middle. CDR1 and CDR2 from the germline V gene are SGHTA and FQGNSA. The CDR3 consists of 14 residues.

The V gene is TRBV5-3, the J gene TRBJ2-6; D is perhaps TRBD2 (6 bases). TRBV5-3 is an ORF, and what it does is uncertain. Trimming cost V 4 bases and J 7 bases, with 15 bases left between them. This CDR3 spans 15 amino acids. The CDR3 loop is CARSDDVGGANVLTF. CDR3 bases: TGTGCCAGAAGCGACGATGTCGGGGGAGCCAACGTCCTGACTTTC.

The chain combines TRBV7-2 with TRBJ1-6, with 9 bases that match TRBD1. Per the germline V gene, CDR1 is SGHTA and CDR2 is FQGNSA. This CDR3 has 16 residues. V trimming: 2 bases; J trimming: 8 bases; junction bases outside the gene matches: 7. CDR3 DNA: TGTGCCAGCAGCTTATGCGGACAGGGGTTAGATTCACCCCTCCACTTT. Amino acids: CASSLCGQGLDSPLHF.

The chain employs TRBV5-1 and TRBJ2-3, with D uncertain. Trimming took off 2 bases at V and 10 bases at J, with 17 bases between the two ends. This CDR3 contains 14 residues. The germline gives CDR1 SGHRS, CDR2 YFSETQ. The CDR3 coding sequence is TGCGCCAGCAGCTTAGCTATTACTAATTCCGCGCAGTATTTT. Its protein product is CASSLAITNSAQYF.

Details on this clonotype: This clone may be a read error of a much larger clone one base away. V and J are TRBV28 and TRBJ2-7; D might be TRBD2 (5 bases). Germline assignment: CDR1 MDHEN and CDR2 SYDVKM. The CDR3 totals 13 residues. The germline V and J ends were trimmed by 4 bases and 3 bases, with 10 bases remaining between them. This CDR3 reads CASSSPGLYEQYF. CDR3 in DNA: TGTGCCAGCAGTTCGCCAGGACTCTACGAGCAGTACTTC.

This chain joins TRBV18 and TRBJ1-5; D is ambiguous. The germline CDR1 and CDR2 sequences are KGHSH and LQKENI. Trimming cost V 6 bases and J 1 base, with 10 bases left between them. The CDR3 runs to 14 residues. CDR3 nucleotide sequence: TGTGCCAGCTCGGCCCGGGAGAGCAATCAGCCCCAGCATTTT. This codes for CASSARESNQPQHF. The full variable domain, rest sourced from reference TRBV18 and TRBJ1-5, is NAGVMQNPRHLVRRRGQEARLRCSPMKGHSHVYWYRQLPEEGLKFMVYLQKENIIDESGMPKERFSAEFPKEGPSILRIQQVVRGDSAAYFCASSARESNQPQHFGDGTRLSIL.

The chain carries TRBV7-9 and TRBJ2-5; D might be TRBD2 (6 bases). With 5 bases removed from V and 5 bases from J, the gap between germline ends came to 15 bases. The CDR3 consists of 14 residues. The germline V gene encodes CDR1 SEHNR and CDR2 FQNEAQ (reference sequence). The CDR3 reads CASSTYGSAETQYF. Here the CDR3 DNA reads TGTGCCAGCAGCACGTACGGGAGCGCGGAGACCCAGTACTTC.

This clonotype has more than one count but fewer than ten. V is TRBV30 and J is TRBJ1-3; D remains ambiguous. V was clipped by 4 bases and J by 0 bases, with 10 bases between them. The CDR3 is made up of 14 amino acids. Germline CDR1 is GTSNPN and CDR2 is SVGIG (reference sequence). In DNA, the CDR3 is TGTGCCTGGACCCCCGACCGCTCTGGAAACACCATATATTTT. This gives the protein CAWTPDRSGNTIYF.

This chain uses TRBV6-2 or TRBV6-3 with TRBJ2-1, with 15 bases matching TRBD2. The J segment lost 8 bases and the V segment lost 6 bases, leaving 8 bases of the junction unmatched. The CDR3 extends over 16 amino acids. Germline loops: CDR1 MNHEY, CDR2 SVGEGT. The CDR3 protein is CASRKMGLAGGDEQFF. In DNA form, the CDR3 reads TGTGCCAGCAGAAAAATGGGACTAGCGGGAGGAGATGAGCAGTTCTTC.

The V call is TRBV27, the J call TRBJ2-3, with TRBD1 matching over 9 bases. Trimming cost V 5 bases and J 5 bases; bases outside gene matches: 14. The CDR3 sequence is 17 residues long. Germline V gene lookup returns CDR1 MNHEY and CDR2 SMNVEV (reference sequence). CDR3 protein: CASSLWGQGGFRDTQYF. The CDR3 region has the DNA TGTGCCAGCAGTCTATGGGGACAGGGCGGCTTCAGAGATACGCAGTATTTT.

CDR3 in amino acids: CASSLSRTSGRAEQFF. Written as DNA, the CDR3 is TGTGCCAGCAGCTTATCCCGGACTAGCGGGAGGGCTGAGCAGTTCTTC. The chain links TRBV7-2 to TRBJ2-1; TRBD2 matches at 15 bases. The CDR3 spans 16 residues. The germline V gene encodes CDR1 SGHTA and CDR2 FQGNSA. V lost 2 bases, J lost 9 bases, and 5 bases stayed unmatched.

The chain has TRBV27 and TRBJ1-1; a weak D match, TRBD1 (5 bases). Trimming shortened V by 5 bases and J by 0 bases, and 10 bases separated the two germline ends. Germline CDR1 MNHEY, CDR2 SMNVEV (reference sequence). This CDR3 has 14 amino acids. The CDR3: CASSHGTLNTEAFF. The CDR3 coding sequence is TGTGCCAGCAGTCACGGGACGCTGAACACTGAAGCTTTCTTT.

This clonotype was recorded at least ten times. The chain is built from TRBV29-1 and TRBJ2-5, with 8 bases that match TRBD1. CDR1 and CDR2 from the germline V gene are SQVTM and ANQGSEA. Trimming cost V 6 bases and J 4 bases; bases outside gene matches: 10. The CDR3 length is 14 residues. The chain's CDR3 is CSVLRTGGGETQYF. CDR3 sequence (DNA): TGCAGCGTATTAAGAACAGGGGGAGGAGAGACCCAGTACTTC.

This chain links TRBV10-3 with TRBJ1-1; D may be TRBD1 (5 bases). Deletions cut 6 bases from V and 4 bases from J, with 15 bases between. Germline assignment: CDR1 ENHRY and CDR2 SYGVKD. CDR3 size: 14 residues. The CDR3 DNA sequence: TGTGCCATCAGCCTAGGTGGGGGGGGCACTGAAGCTTTCTTT. Translated, it gives CAISLGGGGTEAFF.

The chain employs TRBV7-3 and TRBJ2-3, with D hard to call. Trimming shortened V by 4 bases and J by 4 bases, and 9 bases separated the two germline ends. CDR3 length: 13 amino acids. The germline CDR1 and CDR2 sequences are SGHTA and FQGTGA. The CDR3 DNA is TGTGCCAGCAGCTCCTCGGGTCCAGATACGCAGTATTTT. It translates to CASSSSGPDTQYF.

Ten or more counts support this clonotype. The chain is built from TRBV6-2 or TRBV6-3 and TRBJ2-1; 11 bases fit TRBD2. The CDR3 contains 14 residues. After removal of 7 bases from V and 9 bases from J, the junction contained 8 bases not matched to a gene. Germline loops: CDR1 MNHEY, CDR2 SVGEGT. The CDR3 nucleotides read TGTGCCAGCAATACTAGCGGGAGAAAAATTGAGCAGTTCTTC. This sequence encodes CASNTSGRKIEQFF.